This T cell receptor beta chain stems from a study of T cell responses to AZD1222 COVID-19 vaccine. Per germline, CDR1 LGHNA and CDR2 YNFKEQ. The CDR3 is 13 residues long. Trimming took off 0 bases at V and 5 bases at J, with 5 bases between the two ends. Profiling relied on immunoSEQ multiplex PCR, and the TCRdb table lists in-frame clones only, not all of them. The data show 200,000 or so clones, about 93% seen once. The specimen comprised peripheral blood, sampled 28 days after the second AZD1222 dose. The sequence was obtained from an adult who received the AZD1222 COVID-19 vaccine. The chain joins TRBV4-2 to TRBJ2-1, with D unclear. The CDR3 loop is CASSQDRNNEQFF. DNA of the CDR3: TGTGCCAGCAGCCAAGATCGCAACAATGAGCAGTTCTTC.